Listed below are T cell receptor beta chains from one sample, sequenced in a study of blood T cell repertoires in COVID-19. The assay was immunoSEQ multiplex PCR, and TCRdb's table has in-frame clones only and misses some. Among about 65,000 clones listed, 81% were seen once. The sample was peripheral blood. Receptors were obtained from a man older than 75 with acute or convalescent COVID-19. Each CDR3 is given with its conserved first and last residue. A D gene is named only where the DNA matches it firmly. Clone size is shown for a subset of rows, as once, few, many or a class of expanded clone.

d_gene	abundance	j_gene	v_gene	CDR3nt	CDR3aa
.	.	TRBJ2-5	TRBV28	TGTGCCAGCAGTCCCTTGGGAGGGGGAGAGACCCAGTACTTC	CASSPLGGGETQYF
.	few	TRBJ1-2	TRBV2	TGTGCCAGCAGTGACCCCCCGAACTACTCCGACCCGGACTATGGCTACACCTTC	CASSDPPNYSDPDYGYTF
TRBD1	.	TRBJ1-2	TRBV6-4	TGTGCCAGCAGTGGGACAGGGGCCTATGGCTACACCTTC	CASSGTGAYGYTF
.	.	TRBJ1-1	TRBV5-4	TGTGCCAGCCGGAGGGAAGGGTACACTGAAGCTTTCTTT	CASRREGYTEAFF
TRBD1	.	TRBJ1-2	TRBV7-9	TGTGCCAGCACCCGAGAATCTGGGGGACAGATATACTATGGCTACACCTTC	CASTRESGGQIYYGYTF
.	.	TRBJ2-1	TRBV6-5	TGTGCCAGCAGTTATATCGGGGGGCGCGTCAATGAGCAGTTCTTC	CASSYIGGRVNEQFF
.	.	TRBJ1-5	TRBV5-6	TGTGCCAGCAGTTCGGGACTGGTCAATCAGCCCCAGCATTTT	CASSSGLVNQPQHF
TRBD2	few	TRBJ2-3	TRBV19	TGTGCCAGTAGTGGCGGACTAGCGGGGGGGACGCCAAGCACAGATACGCAGTATTTT	CASSGGLAGGTPSTDTQYF
TRBD2	few	TRBJ2-1	TRBV6-2/TRBV6-3	TGTGCCAGCAGTTATAACCTAGCGGGGGGGCTAGATTTGGATGAGCAGTTCTTC	CASSYNLAGGLDLDEQFF
TRBD1	.	TRBJ1-2	TRBV9	TGTGCCAGCAGCCCCAGGACAGGGGCTTATGGCTACACCTTC	CASSPRTGAYGYTF
.	.	TRBJ2-3	TRBV12-5	TGTGCTAGTGGTTTGGGGGGCGGAGATACGCAGTATTTT	CASGLGGGDTQYF
.	.	TRBJ1-2	TRBV6-5	TGTGCCAGCGGGTCGCGAGGGGGCTACACCTTC	CASGSRGGYTF
TRBD1	.	TRBJ1-1	TRBV5-1	TGCGCCAGCAGCTTGAGTACAGGGGGGAACACTGAAGCTTTCTTT	CASSLSTGGNTEAFF
.	.	TRBJ1-3	TRBV6-5	TGTGCCAGCAGTTACTCGCGAGGAAACACCATATATTTT	CASSYSRGNTIYF
TRBD2	.	TRBJ2-3	TRBV6-5	TGTGCCAGCAGTTCGGGGACTAGCGGCACCACAGATACGCAGTATTTT	CASSSGTSGTTDTQYF
TRBD2	.	TRBJ2-3	TRBV4-1	TGCGCCAGCAGCCAAGAAGGGACTAGCGATACGCAGTATTTT	CASSQEGTSDTQYF
.	.	TRBJ1-4	TRBV25-1	TGTGCCAGCAGACAGGGACGAGGTTGGGAAAAACTGTTTTTT	CASRQGRGWEKLFF
.	.	TRBJ1-5	TRBV4-2	TGTGCCAGCAGCCCTTCGGACGGGAGGAATCAGCCCCAGCATTTT	CASSPSDGRNQPQHF
.	once	TRBJ1-2	TRBV4-2	TGTGCCAGCAGCCAAGATGGAGGGGAGACGAGCTATGGCTACACCTTC	CASSQDGGETSYGYTF
.	.	TRBJ2-3	TRBV7-7	TGTGCTAGCAGCTTAGCTGAGGGAGATACGCAGTATTTT	CASSLAEGDTQYF
TRBD1	.	TRBJ1-2	TRBV6-6	TGTGCGAGCTTTGGGACAGCCACCAACTATGGCTACACCTTC	CASFGTATNYGYTF
.	few	TRBJ1-3	TRBV13	TGTGCCAGCAGCTTAGGAGCTCTGGGGCGAAACACCATATATTTT	CASSLGALGRNTIYF
TRBD1	.	TRBJ2-7	TRBV11-2	TGTGCCAGCAGCTTAGTCCCAGGGGGCTACGAGCAGTACTTC	CASSLVPGGYEQYF
TRBD1	.	TRBJ2-5	TRBV2	TGTGCCAGCAGTGAAGCGGCCAGGGGGGAGACCCAGTACTTC	CASSEAARGETQYF
TRBD1	.	TRBJ1-4	TRBV5-4	TGTGCCAGCAGCTCGCCGGGACAGGGGAATGAAAAACTGTTTTTT	CASSSPGQGNEKLFF
.	few	TRBJ2-1	TRBV18	TGTGCCAGCTCACGGCCGACTAGTAACTACAATGAGCAGTTCTTC	CASSRPTSNYNEQFF
.	once	TRBJ1-1	TRBV7-9	TGTGCCAGCAGCCTACCCCGGGGGAGAGGTGAAGCTTTCTTT	CASSLPRGRGEAFF
TRBD1	.	TRBJ1-4	TRBV19	TGTGCCAGTAGTACCCGGACAGGGGATGAAAAACTGTTTTTT	CASSTRTGDEKLFF
.	.	TRBJ1-6	TRBV3-1/TRBV3-2	TGTGCCAGCAGCCAAGGGGGCGGCTCACCCCTCCACTTT	CASSQGGGSPLHF
.	.	TRBJ2-1	TRBV3-1/TRBV3-2	TGTGCCAGCAGGGGGGCAAATGAGCAGTTCTTC	CASRGANEQFF
.	.	TRBJ1-1	TRBV4-1	TGCGCCAGCAGCCACCTGCTAGGGGGTATGGCTTTCTTT	CASSHLLGGMAFF
TRBD1	once	TRBJ1-6	TRBV18	TGTGCCAGCTCAACCGGGACAGATAATTCACCCCTCCACTTT	CASSTGTDNSPLHF
.	.	TRBJ1-1	TRBV10-3	TGTGCCATCCATCCGGGGGGGAACATGAACACTGAAGCTTTCTTT	CAIHPGGNMNTEAFF
.	.	TRBJ2-1	TRBV5-1	TGCGCCAGCAGCTCCGAAGGGGGCTCCTACAATGAGCAGTTCTTC	CASSSEGGSYNEQFF
TRBD2	.	TRBJ2-3	TRBV4-1	TGCGCCAGCAGCCAAGATAGCGGGACTCAAAATACGCAGTATTTT	CASSQDSGTQNTQYF
TRBD1	.	TRBJ2-5	TRBV2	TGTGCCAGCAGTGAATATCAGGGGGCGCGCCAAGAGACCCAGTACTTC	CASSEYQGARQETQYF
.	.	TRBJ1-5	TRBV6-5	TGTGCCAGCAGTTACACCGGGGGTCAGCCCCAGCATTTT	CASSYTGGQPQHF
.	.	TRBJ2-7	TRBV6-2/TRBV6-3	TGTGCCAGCAGTTCGAACAAGATCTACGAGCAGTACTTC	CASSSNKIYEQYF
.	.	TRBJ1-6	TRBV9	TGTGCCAGCAGCCGCGAGGGACATTCGGCCCTCCACTTT	CASSREGHSALHF
TRBD1	.	TRBJ1-1	TRBV6-5	TGTGCCAGCAGTATCTCAGGGGGCTGGGACACTGAAGCTTTCTTT	CASSISGGWDTEAFF
TRBD2	.	TRBJ2-1	TRBV7-9	TGTGCCAGCAGCTCCATAGCGGGGGGCCACAATGAGCAGTTCTTC	CASSSIAGGHNEQFF
.	.	TRBJ1-1	TRBV7-9	TGTGCCAGCAGCTCGCCGACAGTCGGGACTGAAGCTTTCTTT	CASSSPTVGTEAFF
.	.	TRBJ1-6	TRBV3-1/TRBV3-2	TGTGCCAGCAGCTTCCGGGTCGATAATTCACCCCTCCACTTT	CASSFRVDNSPLHF
TRBD1	.	TRBJ2-5	TRBV2	TGTGCCAGTGCCGGGACAGGGGGCGAAGAGACCCAGTACTTC	CASAGTGGEETQYF
.	.	TRBJ2-3	TRBV11-3	TGTGCCAGCAGCTCCGTGGCCCTCAGCACAGATACGCAGTATTTT	CASSSVALSTDTQYF
TRBD1	few	TRBJ2-1	TRBV6-1	TGTGCCAGCAGTGAACTTGGGACAGGGGGCGTCTACAATGAGCAGTTCTTC	CASSELGTGGVYNEQFF
.	once	TRBJ2-1	TRBV14	TGTGCCAGCAGCTCGTTTTTCAATGAGCAGTTCTTC	CASSSFFNEQFF
TRBD1	few	TRBJ2-3	TRBV11-3	TGTGCCAGCAGCTTGGGGCTCGACAGGGGGACAGATACGCAGTATTTT	CASSLGLDRGTDTQYF
.	.	TRBJ1-2	TRBV4-1	TGCGCCAGCAGCCAAGGGGGGGAGCCCTATGGCTACACCTTC	CASSQGGEPYGYTF
TRBD1	.	TRBJ2-3	TRBV3-1/TRBV3-2	TGTGCCAGCTCACCGGGACAGGCAACAGATACGCAGTATTTT	CASSPGQATDTQYF
.	.	TRBJ2-2	TRBV11-3	TGTGCCAGCAGCGTCAGATCCGGGACTGCGGGGGAGCTGTTTTTT	CASSVRSGTAGELFF
TRBD1	.	TRBJ1-4	TRBV11-2	TGTGCCAGCAGCTTAAACAGGGGGAATGAAAAACTGTTTTTT	CASSLNRGNEKLFF
TRBD1	.	TRBJ1-2	TRBV2	TGTGCCAGCAGTAGGGGCGAGGGGGCTGGCTATGGCTACACCTTC	CASSRGEGAGYGYTF